This note documents a single T cell receptor beta chain sequence. Its antigen is currently unknown. This CDR3 is built from 13 residues. Germline-derived CDR1 and CDR2 are SGHVS and FQNEAQ. V lost 0 bases and J lost 2, with 2 bases in between. The immunoSEQ assay was v3. Libraries were sequenced to 1.5 million to 2.5 million read pairs (survey) or about 5-6 million (deep). Sequenced by immunoSEQ multiplex PCR; TCRdb stores in-frame clones only, minus some. The sample lists over 7,500 clones, roughly three quarters occurring once. The entry originates in a study of TIL therapy for anti-PD-1-resistant metastatic lung cancer. Study in general: Tumors carried a median about 1.4 non-synonymous mutations per megabase.

Study conclusions and caveats: TIL cultures after expansion showed higher clonality and lower diversity than baseline tumor (median about 6% vs 30%).

The time point here: pre-treatment sample, taken before nivolumab and TIL therapy. Most excised metastases sampled were pleural nodules or supraclavicular lymph nodes. This TCR came from a person between 25 and 80 years old with non-small cell lung cancer. The source was tumor tissue, collected at baseline. The rearrangement uses TRBV7-8 and TRBJ2-1; no clear D gene. DNA for the CDR3: TGTGCCAGCAGCTTAGCGGCCTACAATGAGCAGTTCTTC. It encodes CASSLAAYNEQFF.